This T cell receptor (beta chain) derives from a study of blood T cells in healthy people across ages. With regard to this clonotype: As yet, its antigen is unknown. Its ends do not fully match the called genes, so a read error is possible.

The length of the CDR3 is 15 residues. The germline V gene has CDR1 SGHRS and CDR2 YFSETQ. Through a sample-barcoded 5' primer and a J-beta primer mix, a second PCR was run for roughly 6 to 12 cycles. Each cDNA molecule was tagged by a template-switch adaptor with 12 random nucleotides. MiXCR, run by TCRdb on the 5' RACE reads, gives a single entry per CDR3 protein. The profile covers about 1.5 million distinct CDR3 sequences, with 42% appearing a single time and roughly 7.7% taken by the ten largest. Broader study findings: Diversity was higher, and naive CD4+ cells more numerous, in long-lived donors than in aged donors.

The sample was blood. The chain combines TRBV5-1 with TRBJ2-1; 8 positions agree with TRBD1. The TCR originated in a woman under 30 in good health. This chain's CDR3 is CASNLVGAGGHEQFF. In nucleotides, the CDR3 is TGCGCCAGCAACTTGGTAGGGGCAGGGGGCCATGAGCAGTTCTTC. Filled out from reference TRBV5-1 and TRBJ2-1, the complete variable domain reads KAGVTQTPRYLIKTRGQQVTLSCSPISGHRSVSWYQQTPGQGLQFLFEYFSETQRNKGNFPGRFSGRQFSNSRSEMNVSTLELGDSALYLCASNLVGAGGHEQFFGPGTRLTVL.